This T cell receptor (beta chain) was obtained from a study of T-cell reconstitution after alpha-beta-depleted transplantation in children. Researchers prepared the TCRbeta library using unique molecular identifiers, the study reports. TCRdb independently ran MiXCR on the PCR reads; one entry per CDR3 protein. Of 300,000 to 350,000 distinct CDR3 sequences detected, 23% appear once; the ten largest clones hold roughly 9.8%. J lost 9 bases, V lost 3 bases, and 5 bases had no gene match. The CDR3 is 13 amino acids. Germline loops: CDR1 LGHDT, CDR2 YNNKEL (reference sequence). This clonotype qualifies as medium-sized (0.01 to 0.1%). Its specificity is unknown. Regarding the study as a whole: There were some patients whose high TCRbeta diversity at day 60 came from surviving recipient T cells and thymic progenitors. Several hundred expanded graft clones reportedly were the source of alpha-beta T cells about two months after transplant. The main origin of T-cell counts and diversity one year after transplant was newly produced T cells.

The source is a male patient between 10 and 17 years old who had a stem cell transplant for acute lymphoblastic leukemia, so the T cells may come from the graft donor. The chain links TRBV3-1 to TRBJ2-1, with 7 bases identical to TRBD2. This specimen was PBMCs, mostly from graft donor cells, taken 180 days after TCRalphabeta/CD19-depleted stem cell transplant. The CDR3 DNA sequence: TGTGCCAGCAGCCAGACTAGCCTCGGTGAGCAGTTCTTC. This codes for CASSQTSLGEQFF.